These T cell receptor beta chains were read from a single sample in a study of cytomegalovirus exposure and HLA in healthy donors. The repertoire was sequenced with immunoSEQ multiplex PCR; TCRdb's copy has only in-frame clones and lacks some. This sample has some 140,000 clones, with 65% to 80% found just once. Sequencing input: PBMCs. Receptors were obtained from a man in his forties in good health and CMV-seronegative. CDR3s include the opening cysteine and the closing phenylalanine or tryptophan. The D gene is left open where the match is weak. Size values are once, few and many counts, or a class for expanded clones, and some rows have none.

d_call clone_size j_call v_call cdr3_nt cdr3_aa
- once TRBJ2-5 TRBV2 TGTGCCAGCCGGGCCCGCAGGGGAGCGGAGACCCAGTACTTC CASRARRGAETQYF
TRBD1 - TRBJ1-1 TRBV5-1 TGCGCCAGCAGCTTGGCCGAAAGGGGGCGAGCTTTCTTT CASSLAERGRAFF
TRBD1 - TRBJ1-1 TRBV9 TGTGCCAGCAGCGATAGACAGGGGTTGAACACTGAAGCTTTCTTT CASSDRQGLNTEAFF
- - TRBJ1-1 TRBV5-1 TGCGCCAGCAGCTTGGTTTCCGGGTCCACTGAAGCTTTCTTT CASSLVSGSTEAFF
TRBD1 once TRBJ2-1 TRBV27 TGTGCCAGCAGTAGAGGGGGCAGTGGCAATGAGCAGTTCTTC CASSRGGSGNEQFF
- - TRBJ2-7 TRBV4-1 TGCGCCAGCAGCCAAGTTTCAGGGGACGAGCAGTACTTC CASSQVSGDEQYF
TRBD2 - TRBJ2-7 TRBV19 TGTGCCAGCAATCGGGGAGGGACTAGCGGAGACTACGAGCAGTACTTC CASNRGGTSGDYEQYF
- - TRBJ2-7 TRBV5-1 TGCGCCAGCAGCTTGTTACAGGGCGGGCCCTACGAGCAGTACTTC CASSLLQGGPYEQYF
TRBD2 - TRBJ2-1 TRBV7-8 TGTGCCAGCGGCGGGACTACGCAAACTGAGCAGTTCTTC CASGGTTQTEQFF
TRBD2 - TRBJ2-7 TRBV29-1 TGCAGCGTAGCGGGACTCGTCACGTACGAGCAGTACTTC CSVAGLVTYEQYF
- - TRBJ2-1 TRBV7-9 TGTGCCAGCAGCTTGAGTCACCTCCACCTAAACAATGAGCAGTTCTTC CASSLSHLHLNNEQFF
- - TRBJ1-1 TRBV6-6 TGTGCCAGCAGTTACTCGGTGGACAGAAGGGAAGCTTTCTTT CASSYSVDRREAFF
TRBD2 once TRBJ2-7 TRBV7-2 TGTGCCAGCAGCTTAGTGGGACTAGCGGGGGGTAGTCAGTACGAGCAGTACTTC CASSLVGLAGGSQYEQYF
- once TRBJ2-3 TRBV6-5 TGTGCCAGCAGCCTCGAGGGCCCGAGCACAGATACGCAGTATTTT CASSLEGPSTDTQYF
- - TRBJ2-2 TRBV9 TGTGCCAGCAGCCGCGGAAACACCGGGGAGCTGTTTTTT CASSRGNTGELFF
- - TRBJ2-7 TRBV27 TGTGCCAGCAGTATAAAACCCGGACACTATACCCCCTACGAGCAGTACTTC CASSIKPGHYTPYEQYF
TRBD2 - TRBJ2-3 TRBV5-1 TGCGCCAGCAGCATGACTAGCGGCTTCACAGATACGCAGTATTTT CASSMTSGFTDTQYF
- - TRBJ2-1 TRBV25-1 TGTGCCAGCAGTGACGATTGGGAGGCTCTCAATGAGCAGTTCTTC CASSDDWEALNEQFF
- - TRBJ1-1 TRBV19 TGTGCAAGCACCCTGAACACTGAAGCTTTCTTT CASTLNTEAFF
TRBD2 - TRBJ2-7 TRBV7-9 TGTGCCAGCAGCTTAATCCTGACTAGCGGGTTGATCTACGAGCAGTACTTC CASSLILTSGLIYEQYF
TRBD1 - TRBJ1-2 TRBV5-6 TGTGCCAGCGAAAACAGGGGACCGGGGGGCTACACCTTC CASENRGPGGYTF
TRBD2 few TRBJ2-1 TRBV2 TGTGCCAGCAGTGAAGCGCTAGCGGAAAACAATGAGCAGTTCTTC CASSEALAENNEQFF
TRBD1 once TRBJ2-7 TRBV28 TGTGCCAGCAGTATACGGACAGGGGGCTCGTACGAGCAGTACTTC CASSIRTGGSYEQYF
TRBD2 - TRBJ2-1 TRBV27 TGTGCCAGCAGAAGCGGGAGCAACTCCTACAATGAGCAGTTCTTC CASRSGSNSYNEQFF
- - TRBJ1-1 TRBV30 TGTGCCTTATTACCGGGGGGTCCGAACACTGAAGCTTTCTTT CALLPGGPNTEAFF
TRBD2 - TRBJ2-7 TRBV7-3 TGTGCCAGCAGCTCGTCTAGCGGGAGGACCTACGAGCAGTACTTC CASSSSSGRTYEQYF
- - TRBJ1-2 TRBV7-6 TGTGCCAGCAGCTTAACTGAACAGGATAACTATGGCTACACCTTC CASSLTEQDNYGYTF
- - TRBJ2-7 TRBV30 TGTGCCTGGAGCCGGGACAACTACGAGCAGTACTTC CAWSRDNYEQYF
- - TRBJ2-7 TRBV7-2 TGTGCCAGCAGCTTTAAAACGGGGAGCTACGAGCAGTACTTC CASSFKTGSYEQYF
- - TRBJ1-5 TRBV27 TGTGCCAGCAGTTGGGCCAGCAATCAGCCCCAGCATTTT CASSWASNQPQHF
TRBD2 - TRBJ2-5 TRBV7-9 TGTGCCAGCAGCCTTCTCCGGACTAGCGGGACCCAAGAGACCCAGTACTTC CASSLLRTSGTQETQYF
- - TRBJ2-5 TRBV2 TGTGCCAGCAGCGTAGCTTGGGAGACCCAGTACTTC CASSVAWETQYF
- - TRBJ2-3 TRBV29-1 TGCAGCGTTGAAGAATGGTCGGAAGCGGCTTCAGATACGCAGTATTTT CSVEEWSEAASDTQYF
- - TRBJ2-5 TRBV7-2 TGTGCCAGCAGCTTAGATGGGGCAGGGCGCTTTAGCCAGTACTTC CASSLDGAGRFSQYF
- - TRBJ1-6 TRBV30 TGTGCCTGGAGTCTCGGGGGGGCCTCTAATTCACCCCTCCACTTT CAWSLGGASNSPLHF
- few TRBJ2-3 TRBV5-6 TGTGCCAGCACCGGGACACCCTACACAGATACGCAGTATTTT CASTGTPYTDTQYF
- - TRBJ1-4 TRBV5-1 TGCGCCAGCAGCTTCGGCGGCAATGAAAAACTGTTTTTT CASSFGGNEKLFF
TRBD1 - TRBJ1-5 TRBV18 TGTGCCAGCTCACCAATACCGGGACAGGGGCATCAGCCCCAGCATTTT CASSPIPGQGHQPQHF
- once TRBJ2-7 TRBV28 TGTGCCACTAAAGGCGGGAATTACGGAGAGCAGTACTTC CATKGGNYGEQYF
TRBD1 - TRBJ1-2 TRBV11-3 TGTGCCAGCAGCAGAAGGACAGGGGGCCACGGTGGCTATGGCTACACCTTC CASSRRTGGHGGYGYTF
- - TRBJ2-2 TRBV7-6 TGTGCCAGCAGCCCCATGCTCCTATCGAACACCGGGGAGCTGTTTTTT CASSPMLLSNTGELFF
TRBD2 - TRBJ2-1 TRBV11-3 TGTGCCAGCAGCTTACCTGGGCTAGCGGGAGTCAATGAGCAGTTCTTC CASSLPGLAGVNEQFF
TRBD1 - TRBJ2-7 TRBV6-6 TGTGCCAGCAGCCCCCGGGACAGGGCTGCCTACGAGCAGTACTTC CASSPRDRAAYEQYF
TRBD1 - TRBJ1-5 TRBV6-1 TGTGCCAGCAGCGGCAGGGACAGGGGGAATCAGCCCCAGCATTTT CASSGRDRGNQPQHF
- - TRBJ1-4 TRBV6-1 TGTGCCGTCGGCCGCAGGGACATTGAAAAACTGTTTTTT CAVGRRDIEKLFF
TRBD1 few TRBJ2-7 TRBV11-2 TGTGCCAGCAGCTCCCGCGGCAGGGGGTTCGGGGAGCAGTACTTC CASSSRGRGFGEQYF
TRBD2 once TRBJ2-1 TRBV6-5 TGTGCCAGCAGTTATAAACCGGGACTAGCTTACAATGAGCAGTTCTTC CASSYKPGLAYNEQFF
TRBD1 - TRBJ1-1 TRBV11-3 TGTGCCAGCAGCTTCGACAGGGGGAACACTGAAGCTTTCTTT CASSFDRGNTEAFF
TRBD1 few TRBJ1-1 TRBV11-3 TGTGCCAGCAGCCCTCGACAGGGGCTGAACACTGAAGCTTTCTTT CASSPRQGLNTEAFF
- - TRBJ1-1 TRBV19 TGTGCCAGTATCGCTGGCTCCACTGAAGCTTTCTTT CASIAGSTEAFF
- - TRBJ1-2 TRBV30 TGTGCCTGGAGTTCGACAGTCTATGGCTACACCTTC CAWSSTVYGYTF
- - TRBJ1-2 TRBV4-3 TGCGCCAGCAGCCTCGACAGCTTTTCTAACTATGGCTACACCTTC CASSLDSFSNYGYTF
TRBD1 - TRBJ1-1 TRBV2 TGTGCCAGCAGTGAGGGACAGGGGGGGACTGAAGCTTTCTTT CASSEGQGGTEAFF
- - TRBJ1-5 TRBV30 TGTGCCTGTTCGGGGTTTAGCAATCAGCCCCAGCATTTT CACSGFSNQPQHF
TRBD1 - TRBJ2-7 TRBV5-6 TGTGCCAGCAGCGGTCCACCGAGGCAGGGGGCCCAACCCCGCTACGAGCAGTACTTC CASSGPPRQGAQPRYEQYF